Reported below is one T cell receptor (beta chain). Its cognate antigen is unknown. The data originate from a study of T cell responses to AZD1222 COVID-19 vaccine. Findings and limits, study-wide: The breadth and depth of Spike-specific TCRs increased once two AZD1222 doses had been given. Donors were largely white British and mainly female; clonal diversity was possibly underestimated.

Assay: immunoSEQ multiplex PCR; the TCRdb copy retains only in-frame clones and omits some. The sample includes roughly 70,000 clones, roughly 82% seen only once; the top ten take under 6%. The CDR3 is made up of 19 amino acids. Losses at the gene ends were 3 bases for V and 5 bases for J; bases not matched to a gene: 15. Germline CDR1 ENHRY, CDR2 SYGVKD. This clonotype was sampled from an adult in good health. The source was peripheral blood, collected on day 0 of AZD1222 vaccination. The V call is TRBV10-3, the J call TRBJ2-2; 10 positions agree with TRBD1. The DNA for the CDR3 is TGTGCCATCAGTGATAGACAGGGGGCGGCCTCGTCGGGGACCGGGGAGCTGTTTTTT. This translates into CAISDRQGAASSGTGELFF.